A selection of T cell receptor beta chains follows, all from one sample in a study of shared clonotypes between healthy human individuals. Only in-frame clones appear in the TCRdb table, and some are missing; sequencing was by immunoSEQ multiplex PCR. The table records some 2,000,000 clones, 85% to 95% of them present only once. Sequencing was performed on naive CD4+ T cells sorted from blood. The receptor source for this set is a young man in good health. CDR3s include the opening cysteine and the closing phenylalanine or tryptophan. The order of the fields is V gene, J gene, D gene, CDR3 protein, CDR3 DNA. D genes are given only for firm matches.

TRBV25-1	TRBJ2-2	.	CASSPWGLGSNTGELFF	TGTGCCAGCAGTCCCTGGGGTTTAGGGTCGAACACCGGGGAGCTGTTTTTT
TRBV5-1	TRBJ1-1	.	CASSLDPGPGTEAFF	TGCGCCAGCAGCTTGGACCCGGGACCCGGCACTGAAGCTTTCTTT
TRBV5-1	TRBJ2-2	TRBD1	CASRGQFNTGELFF	TGCGCCAGCAGGGGACAGTTTAACACCGGGGAGCTGTTTTTT
TRBV5-4	TRBJ2-7	TRBD1	CATRPGTDSYEQYF	TGTGCCACCAGACCAGGGACAGACTCCTACGAGCAGTACTTC
TRBV6-1	TRBJ2-4	TRBD2	CASSEEGAGTSRYNKNIQYF	TGTGCCAGCAGTGAAGAGGGGGCCGGGACTAGCAGGTATAACAAAAACATTCAGTACTTC
TRBV2	TRBJ2-7	.	CASWGLKGGYEQYF	TGTGCCTCCTGGGGCCTCAAGGGCGGCTACGAGCAGTACTTC
TRBV6-1	TRBJ1-1	.	CASGTVKNTEAFF	TGTGCCAGCGGCACAGTAAAGAACACTGAAGCTTTCTTT
TRBV6-6	TRBJ2-7	.	CASSTNRGGYEQYF	TGTGCCAGCAGTACAAACAGGGGAGGGTACGAGCAGTACTTC
TRBV7-2	TRBJ1-6	.	CASSLERGSGSSPLHF	TGTGCCAGCAGCTTAGAAAGGGGCTCAGGGAGTTCACCCCTCCACTTT
TRBV9	TRBJ2-7	TRBD2	CASSPRVGGGAMWQYF	TGTGCCAGCAGCCCGCGAGTAGGCGGGGGGGCCATGTGGCAGTACTTC
TRBV4-1	TRBJ1-1	TRBD1	CASSRGQARGDTEAFF	TGCGCCAGCAGCCGAGGACAGGCTCGAGGGGACACTGAAGCTTTCTTT
TRBV5-4	TRBJ2-1	.	CASSANAISSYNEQFF	TGTGCCAGCAGCGCTAACGCGATCAGCTCCTACAATGAGCAGTTCTTC
TRBV7-7	TRBJ2-5	.	CASSRTVQETQYF	TGTGCTAGCAGCCGGACAGTTCAAGAGACCCAGTACTTC
TRBV30	TRBJ1-2	.	CAWTDRSYGYTF	TGTGCCTGGACTGACAGGAGTTATGGCTACACCTTC
TRBV9	TRBJ1-4	.	CASSVEQGATNEKLFF	TGTGCCAGCAGCGTAGAACAGGGTGCAACTAATGAAAAACTGTTTTTT
TRBV5-1	TRBJ1-5	.	CASSLEGVINQPQHF	TGCGCCAGCAGCTTGGAAGGGGTGATTAATCAGCCCCAGCATTTT
TRBV30	TRBJ1-2	.	CAWSVRQDGDYGYTF	TGTGCCTGGAGTGTACGACAGGACGGTGACTATGGCTACACCTTC